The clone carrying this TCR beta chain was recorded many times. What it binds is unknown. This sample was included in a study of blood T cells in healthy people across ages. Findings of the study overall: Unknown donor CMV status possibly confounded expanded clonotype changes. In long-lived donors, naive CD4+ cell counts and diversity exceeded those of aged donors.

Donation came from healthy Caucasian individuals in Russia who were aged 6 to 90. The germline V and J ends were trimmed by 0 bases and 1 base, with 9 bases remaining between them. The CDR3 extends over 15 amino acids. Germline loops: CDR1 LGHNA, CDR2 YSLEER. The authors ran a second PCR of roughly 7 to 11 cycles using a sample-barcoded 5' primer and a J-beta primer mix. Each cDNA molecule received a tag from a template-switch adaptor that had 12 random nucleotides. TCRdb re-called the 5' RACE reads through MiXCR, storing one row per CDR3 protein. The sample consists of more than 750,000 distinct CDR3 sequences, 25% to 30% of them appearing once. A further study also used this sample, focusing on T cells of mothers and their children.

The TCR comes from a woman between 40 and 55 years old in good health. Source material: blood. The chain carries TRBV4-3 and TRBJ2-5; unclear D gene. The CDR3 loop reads CASSQDIKAQETQYF. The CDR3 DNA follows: TGCGCCAGCAGCCAAGACATTAAGGCCCAAGAGACCCAGTACTTC.